What follows are 8 T cell receptor beta chains derived from one specimen sequenced in a study of T cells in Graves' hyperthyroidism and ophthalmopathy. TCR beta CDR3 region amplification was performed from RNA transcripts. The HTBI primer set drove a first-round RT-PCR of the TCR CDR3. TCRdb ran MiXCR on the multiplex PCR reads and lists one entry per CDR3 protein. The table records 750,000 to 900,000 distinct CDR3 sequences, 38% of them present only once. The sample comprised blood. These TCRs come from a man younger than 30 with Graves' hyperthyroidism.

The chain employs TRBV7-2 and TRBJ2-5; 7 bases line up with TRBD2. V was clipped by 4 bases and J by 1 base; unmatched bases: 6. CDR1 is SGHTA and CDR2 is FQGNSA in the germline V gene. The CDR3 extends over 15 amino acids. The CDR3 DNA reads as TGTGCCAGCAGCTCAGCGGGGCTCATCCAAGAGACCCAGTACTTC. The encoded protein is CASSSAGLIQETQYF.

This clonotype has a handful of counts. The chain combines TRBV9 with TRBJ2-2, with D perhaps being TRBD1 or TRBD2 (6 bases each). Trimming removed 0 bases from V and 2 bases from J, with 14 bases in between. The CDR3 extends over 17 amino acids. Per germline, CDR1 SGDLS and CDR2 YYNGEE. The DNA for the CDR3 is TGTGCCAGCAGCGTAGAGGGGGGACGCGTAAACACCGGGGAGCTGTTTTTT. Its translation is CASSVEGGRVNTGELFF. Supplemented by reference TRBV9 and TRBJ2-2, the full variable domain reads DSGVTQTPKHLITATGQRVTLRCSPRSGDLSVYWYQQSLDQGLQFLIQYYNGEERAKGNILERFSAQQFPDLHSELNLSSLELGDSALYFCASSVEGGRVNTGELFFGEGSRLTVL.

The chain employs TRBV6-5 and TRBJ1-1; D call uncertain. Germline CDR1 and CDR2: MNHEY and SVGAGI. This CDR3 spans 15 amino acids. V was clipped by 5 bases and J by 1 base, with 14 bases between them. The CDR3 spells CASSASTLPNTEAFF. In DNA, the CDR3 is TGTGCCAGCAGTGCATCGACACTGCCGAACACTGAAGCTTTCTTT.

V usage is TRBV6-5 and J usage is TRBJ2-5, with a tentative D call TRBD2 (5 bases). CDR3 length equals 13 residues. CDR1 is MNHEY, CDR2 SVGAGI, per germline. V was shortened by 2 bases and J by 3 bases, with 7 bases between the two germline ends. The CDR3 DNA reads as TGTGCCAGCAGTTACGAGGGAAAAGAGACCCAGTACTTC. This gives the protein CASSYEGKETQYF.

The rearrangement joins TRBV2 to TRBJ1-1; unclear D gene. The CDR3 runs 17 residues. Looked up from germline, CDR1 is SNHLY and CDR2 is FYNNEI. V lost 6 bases, J lost 0 bases, and 20 bases lay in between. The CDR3 DNA is TGTGCCAGCAGGACGGACTCCGCTACTAGAATGAACACTGAAGCTTTCTTT. Amino acid sequence: CASRTDSATRMNTEAFF.

This clonotype was picked up many times. The chain has TRBV7-9 and TRBJ1-4; perhaps TRBD1 as D (5 bases). Germline lookup yields CDR1 SEHNR and CDR2 FQNEAQ (reference sequence). Trimming cost V 7 bases and J 5 bases, with 11 bases left between them. CDR3 length equals 13 residues. CDR3 protein: CASMGPPNEKLFF. CDR3 DNA: TGTGCCAGCATGGGACCGCCGAATGAAAAACTGTTTTTT. The whole variable domain, remainder taken from reference TRBV7-9 and TRBJ1-4, is DTGVSQNPRHKITKRGQNVTFRCDPISEHNRLYWYRQTLGQGPEFLTYFQNEAQLEKSRLLSDRFSAERPKGSFSTLEIQRTEQGDSAMYLCASMGPPNEKLFFGSGTQLSVL.

The table lists this clonotype with many counts. V usage is TRBV7-2 and J usage is TRBJ2-2; 10 nucleotides align to TRBD1. Germline values: CDR1 SGHTA, CDR2 FQGNSA. The CDR3 length is 15 residues. With V trimmed by 5 bases and J by 4 bases, 4 bases remained unmatched. This CDR3 is CASSPRDRGTGELFF. The CDR3 DNA is TGTGCCAGCAGCCCGCGGGACAGGGGCACCGGGGAGCTGTTTTTT.

About this clonotype itself: A read error may account for a junction end that differs from germline. The chain has TRBV7-9 and TRBJ2-2; 7 nucleotides match TRBD1. From germline, CDR1 is SEHNR and CDR2 FQNEAQ (reference sequence). The CDR3 contains 13 residues. CDR3 protein: CASSHDRAGELFF. The CDR3 DNA sequence: TGCGCCAGCAGCCACGACAGGGCCGGGGAGCTGTTTTTT.